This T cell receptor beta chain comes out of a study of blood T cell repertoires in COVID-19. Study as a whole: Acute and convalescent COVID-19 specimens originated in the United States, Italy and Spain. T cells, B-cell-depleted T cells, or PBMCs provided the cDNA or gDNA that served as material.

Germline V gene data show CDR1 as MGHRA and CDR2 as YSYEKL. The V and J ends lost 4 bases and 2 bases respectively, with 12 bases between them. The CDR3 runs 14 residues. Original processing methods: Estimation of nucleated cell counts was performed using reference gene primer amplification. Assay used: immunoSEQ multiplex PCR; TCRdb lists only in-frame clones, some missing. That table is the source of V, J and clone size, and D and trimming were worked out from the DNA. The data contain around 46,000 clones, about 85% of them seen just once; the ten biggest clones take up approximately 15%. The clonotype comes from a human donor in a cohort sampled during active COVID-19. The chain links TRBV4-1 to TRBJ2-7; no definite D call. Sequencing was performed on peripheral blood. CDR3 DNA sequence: TGCGCCAGCAGCCCCTTTGGGCAAGCCTACGAGCAGTACTTC. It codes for CASSPFGQAYEQYF.